This entry describes one T cell receptor (beta chain). This entry is derived from a study of blood T cell repertoires in COVID-19. Original methodology: Reference gene primer amplification yielded estimated nucleated cell counts. The assay was immunoSEQ multiplex PCR, and TCRdb's table has in-frame clones only and misses some. The V and J calls and clone size come from that table; D and trimming were worked out from the DNA. The sample yields roughly 250,000 clones, around 85% seen once. All enrollees were about 18 to 95 years old and from roughly 22 US areas. Symptom resolution, clearance, or two negative PCRs marked the recovered donors of Cohort 3. V was cut by 4 bases and J by 5 bases, with 11 bases left in between. The CDR3 length is 13 residues. The V gene's germline CDR1 is SNHLY and CDR2 FYNNEI.

This TCR was sampled from a woman between 45 and 65 years old who had recovered from COVID-19. The sample was PBMCs or T cells enriched from blood (not recorded which). The rearrangement links TRBV2 to TRBJ1-1, with TRBD1 as a possible D gene (6 bases). DNA for the CDR3: TGTGCCAGCAGTGCCAGGGGATGGACTGAAGCTTTCTTT. Translated, it gives CASSARGWTEAFF. Full variable domain (remainder filled in from reference TRBV2 and TRBJ1-1): EPEVTQTPSHQVTQMGQEVILRCVPISNHLYFYWYRQILGQKVEFLVSFYNNEISEKSEIFDDQFSVERPDGSNFTLKIRSTKLEDSAMYFCASSARGWTEAFFGQGTRLTVV.